This entry concerns a single TCR beta chain. The CDR3 sequence is 17 residues long. The V segment lost 0 bases and the J segment 3 bases; nucleotides outside the gene matches: 6. Germline loops: CDR1 MGHRA, CDR2 YSYEKL. The sample belongs to a study of blood T cell repertoires in COVID-19. Whole-study context: Samples representing acute and convalescent COVID-19 were sourced from the United States, Italy and Spain. T cells, B-cell-depleted T cells, or PBMCs provided the cDNA or gDNA that served as material.

Authors' data handling: Scientists estimated how many nucleated cells there were by amplifying reference gene primers. Generated by immunoSEQ multiplex PCR, the TCRdb table keeps only in-frame clones and is missing some. That table furnishes V, J and clone size, whereas the DNA furnished D and trimming. The sample lists around 63,000 clones, around 84% occurring once. The origin of this receptor is a man in his sixties with acute or convalescent COVID-19. This chain joins TRBV4-1 and TRBJ2-2; TRBD1 agrees at 8 bases. The sample comprised peripheral blood. This chain's CDR3 is CASSQDRQGFYTGELFF. The CDR3 nucleotides are TGCGCCAGCAGCCAAGATCGACAGGGGTTTTACACCGGGGAGCTGTTTTTT.